The TCR beta chain under discussion was sequenced for a study of technical replicates of blood from a handful of donors. TCRdb keeps only in-frame clones here, not all; method: immunoSEQ multiplex PCR. The sample comprises 55,000 to 80,000 clones, about 92% of which are singletons, and 0.2% to 0.3% rests with the top ten. This TCR derives from a human donor in good health. The sequencing input was T cells isolated from PBMCs.

The CDR3 region is CASSLGPGGLTEAFF. The CDR3 coding sequence is TGTGCCAGCAGCTTGGGACCGGGGGGGCTCACTGAAGCTTTCTTT. This chain joins TRBV7-8 and TRBJ1-1, with D perhaps TRBD1 (6 bases). This CDR3 spans 15 amino acids. The germline V and J ends were trimmed by 3 bases and 4 bases, with 15 bases remaining between them. Germline V gene sequence: CDR1 SGHVS, CDR2 FQNEAQ.